The present entry profiles one TCR beta chain with its context. What it binds is not known. Produced via immunoSEQ multiplex PCR; TCRdb's table is partial and in-frame only. Of nearly 110,000 clones detected, around nine tenths appear once; the ten largest clones hold 20% to 25%. The source of the sample is a study of T cell responses to AZD1222 COVID-19 vaccine. The germline V and J ends were trimmed by 1 base and 1 base, with 4 bases remaining between them. Per germline, CDR1 LGHDT and CDR2 YNNKEL (reference sequence). CDR3 length: 13 amino acids. Study conclusions and caveats: Regions 160-218 and 743-854 dominated among vaccine-associated CD4 TCRs spanning spike.

Source: peripheral blood, taken on day 0 of AZD1222 vaccination. This clonotype was obtained from an adult in good health. The chain uses TRBV3-1 (or the pseudogene TRBV3-2) and TRBJ1-1; D remains unclear. The chain's CDR3 is CASSQVKNTEAFF. CDR3 DNA sequence: TGTGCCAGCAGCCAAGTCAAGAACACTGAAGCTTTCTTT.